These T cell receptor beta chains were read from a single sample in a study of sequential checkpoint blockade in melanoma. Method: immunoSEQ multiplex PCR; TCRdb's copy keeps in-frame clones and lacks some. The table lists about 8,400 clones, 90% of them singletons. The material sequenced was CD8+ T cells sorted from blood (inferred from file names), taken from a patient given nivolumab and ipilimumab in sequence. These receptors all stem from a human donor with melanoma. The CDR3 runs from the conserved cysteine through the conserved F or W. A D gene is named only where the DNA matches it firmly. Some rows mark clone size as missing; the rest say once, few, many or name a class of expanded clone.

j_gene: TRBJ2-7
abundance: NA
d_gene: NA
v_gene: TRBV7-2
len: 14
CDR3aa: CASSLTWNSYEQYF
CDR3nt: TGTGCCAGCAGCTTAACCTGGAACAGCTACGAGCAGTACTTC

j_gene: TRBJ2-7
abundance: NA
d_gene: TRBD2
v_gene: TRBV9
len: 15
CDR3aa: CASSGGLAVTYEQYF
CDR3nt: TGTGCCAGCAGCGGGGGACTAGCGGTGACCTACGAGCAGTACTTC

j_gene: TRBJ2-7
abundance: NA
d_gene: TRBD2
v_gene: TRBV19
len: 15
CDR3aa: CASSIGLAAFKEQYF
CDR3nt: TGTGCCAGTAGTATAGGACTAGCGGCATTCAAGGAGCAGTACTTC

j_gene: TRBJ2-7
abundance: NA
d_gene: NA
v_gene: TRBV27
len: 14
CDR3aa: CASSLQTHSYEQYF
CDR3nt: TGTGCCAGCAGTCTACAGACCCACTCCTACGAGCAGTACTTC

j_gene: TRBJ1-2
abundance: NA
d_gene: TRBD1
v_gene: TRBV13
len: 14
CDR3aa: CASSGEDRDYGYTF
CDR3nt: TGTGCCAGCAGCGGCGAGGACAGGGACTATGGCTACACCTTC

j_gene: TRBJ1-1
abundance: NA
d_gene: NA
v_gene: TRBV9
len: 13
CDR3aa: CASSVLTGTEAFF
CDR3nt: TGTGCCAGCAGCGTGTTGACCGGGACTGAAGCTTTCTTT

j_gene: TRBJ1-1
abundance: NA
d_gene: NA
v_gene: TRBV5-6
len: 14
CDR3aa: CASSLVAGNTEAFF
CDR3nt: TGTGCCAGCAGCTTGGTAGCGGGGAACACTGAAGCTTTCTTT

j_gene: TRBJ2-7
abundance: few
d_gene: TRBD1
v_gene: TRBV14
len: 21
CDR3aa: CASSQDLRVENRDRVNHEQYF
CDR3nt: TGTGCCAGCAGCCAAGATCTTCGGGTCGAGAACCGGGACAGGGTGAACCACGAGCAGTACTTC

j_gene: TRBJ1-2
abundance: NA
d_gene: TRBD1
v_gene: TRBV27
len: 12
CDR3aa: CASGLQGAGYTF
CDR3nt: TGTGCCAGCGGACTACAGGGGGCCGGCTACACCTTC

j_gene: TRBJ2-2
abundance: NA
d_gene: NA
v_gene: TRBV7-9
len: 14
CDR3aa: CASSRGGERGELFF
CDR3nt: TGTGCCAGCAGCCGGGGAGGAGAGCGAGGGGAGCTGTTTTTT

j_gene: TRBJ1-1
abundance: NA
d_gene: NA
v_gene: TRBV27
len: 12
CDR3aa: CASSFQGTEAFF
CDR3nt: TGTGCCAGCAGTTTTCAGGGCACTGAAGCTTTCTTT

j_gene: TRBJ2-7
abundance: NA
d_gene: NA
v_gene: TRBV5-1
len: 14
CDR3aa: CASSLAGNQYEQYF
CDR3nt: TGCGCCAGCAGCTTGGCCGGGAATCAATACGAGCAGTACTTC

j_gene: TRBJ2-1
abundance: NA
d_gene: NA
v_gene: TRBV6-1
len: 11
CDR3aa: CASRLNNEQFF
CDR3nt: TGTGCCAGCAGACTGAACAATGAGCAGTTCTTC

j_gene: TRBJ1-2
abundance: few
d_gene: TRBD1
v_gene: TRBV7-9
len: 13
CDR3aa: CASSLGQEVGYTF
CDR3nt: TGTGCCAGCAGCTTGGGACAGGAGGTGGGCTACACCTTC

j_gene: TRBJ1-5
abundance: NA
d_gene: TRBD1
v_gene: TRBV9
len: 18
CDR3aa: CASSVVDRVFGSNQPQHF
CDR3nt: TGTGCCAGCAGCGTAGTGGACAGGGTTTTTGGTAGCAATCAGCCCCAGCATTTT

j_gene: TRBJ1-1
abundance: NA
d_gene: NA
v_gene: TRBV6-4
len: 15
CDR3aa: CASSPTLGGGTEAFF
CDR3nt: TGTGCCAGCAGTCCGACTTTAGGAGGAGGCACTGAAGCTTTCTTT

j_gene: TRBJ1-2
abundance: NA
d_gene: TRBD1
v_gene: TRBV19
len: 15
CDR3aa: CASSTGTGGHYGYTF
CDR3nt: TGTGCCAGTAGCACCGGGACAGGGGGCCACTATGGCTACACCTTC

j_gene: TRBJ2-7
abundance: NA
d_gene: NA
v_gene: TRBV7-8
len: 14
CDR3aa: CASSLGESGYEQYF
CDR3nt: TGTGCCAGCAGCTTAGGTGAGAGCGGGTACGAGCAGTACTTC

j_gene: TRBJ2-7
abundance: NA
d_gene: NA
v_gene: TRBV7-9
len: 16
CDR3aa: CASSPPWVGSSYEQYF
CDR3nt: TGTGCCAGCAGCCCCCCCTGGGTCGGGAGCTCCTACGAGCAGTACTTC

j_gene: TRBJ1-2
abundance: NA
d_gene: TRBD1
v_gene: TRBV2
len: 14
CDR3aa: CASRGDRGIYGYTF
CDR3nt: TGTGCCAGCAGGGGGGACAGGGGTATCTATGGCTACACCTTC

j_gene: TRBJ2-3
abundance: NA
d_gene: TRBD2
v_gene: TRBV9
len: 15
CDR3aa: CASSVDSGSTDTQYF
CDR3nt: TGTGCCAGCAGCGTAGACAGCGGGAGTACAGATACGCAGTATTTT

j_gene: TRBJ2-7
abundance: NA
d_gene: NA
v_gene: TRBV27
len: 14
CDR3aa: CASSERLSLYEQYF
CDR3nt: TGTGCCAGCAGTGAGCGGCTATCTCTCTACGAGCAGTACTTC

j_gene: TRBJ2-7
abundance: once
d_gene: NA
v_gene: TRBV29-1
len: 15
CDR3aa: CSVESEQNQNYEQYF
CDR3nt: TGCAGCGTTGAATCGGAACAGAATCAGAACTACGAGCAGTACTTC

j_gene: TRBJ1-3
abundance: once
d_gene: NA
v_gene: TRBV10-2
len: 15
CDR3aa: CATLTRARSGNTIYF
CDR3nt: TGCGCCACACTGACGAGGGCCCGCTCTGGAAACACCATATATTTT

j_gene: TRBJ2-2
abundance: few
d_gene: NA
v_gene: TRBV7-3
len: 15
CDR3aa: CASSLLQGKSGELFF
CDR3nt: TGTGCCAGCAGCTTATTGCAGGGCAAGTCCGGGGAGCTGTTTTTT

j_gene: TRBJ2-7
abundance: NA
d_gene: NA
v_gene: TRBV29-1
len: 11
CDR3aa: CSVDTRGEQYF
CDR3nt: TGCAGCGTTGACACAAGGGGCGAGCAGTACTTC

j_gene: TRBJ2-7
abundance: NA
d_gene: TRBD2
v_gene: TRBV4-1
len: 16
CDR3aa: CASSQLAGLSSYEQYF
CDR3nt: TGCGCCAGCAGCCAACTAGCGGGTCTGAGCTCCTACGAGCAGTACTTC

j_gene: TRBJ1-1
abundance: NA
d_gene: NA
v_gene: TRBV10-2
len: 15
CDR3aa: CASSDSRLLNTEAFF
CDR3nt: TGCGCCAGCAGTGATTCCAGGCTGCTGAACACTGAAGCTTTCTTT

j_gene: TRBJ1-5
abundance: NA
d_gene: TRBD1
v_gene: TRBV4-2
len: 15
CDR3aa: CASSQEGTVNQPQHF
CDR3nt: TGTGCCAGCAGCCAGGAAGGGACAGTTAATCAGCCCCAGCATTTT

j_gene: TRBJ1-2
abundance: NA
d_gene: TRBD1
v_gene: TRBV4-3
len: 16
CDR3aa: CASSQSDRGLGYGYTF
CDR3nt: TGCGCCAGCAGCCAATCGGACAGGGGGCTGGGCTATGGCTACACCTTC

j_gene: TRBJ1-1
abundance: NA
d_gene: TRBD1
v_gene: TRBV5-1
len: 16
CDR3aa: CASSTGQGGWNTEAFF
CDR3nt: TGCGCCAGCAGCACCGGACAGGGAGGATGGAACACTGAAGCTTTCTTT

j_gene: TRBJ2-7
abundance: NA
d_gene: TRBD2
v_gene: TRBV15
len: 15
CDR3aa: CATSSSTSGGYEQYF
CDR3nt: TGTGCCACCAGCAGTTCGACTAGCGGGGGCTACGAGCAGTACTTC

j_gene: TRBJ1-5
abundance: NA
d_gene: NA
v_gene: TRBV6-1
len: 15
CDR3aa: CASTERTGYPQPQHF
CDR3nt: TGTGCCAGCACCGAGCGAACAGGGTATCCTCAGCCCCAGCATTTT

j_gene: TRBJ2-7
abundance: NA
d_gene: NA
v_gene: TRBV5-5
len: 13
CDR3aa: CASSWLGGYEQYF
CDR3nt: TGTGCCAGCAGCTGGCTAGGCGGCTACGAGCAGTACTTC

j_gene: TRBJ2-7
abundance: NA
d_gene: NA
v_gene: TRBV2
len: 12
CDR3aa: CASIGETYEQYF
CDR3nt: TGTGCCAGCATCGGTGAAACCTACGAGCAGTACTTC

j_gene: TRBJ2-7
abundance: NA
d_gene: NA
v_gene: TRBV9
len: 15
CDR3aa: CASSVGGSTSYEQYF
CDR3nt: TGTGCCAGCAGCGTAGGAGGGAGTACCTCCTACGAGCAGTACTTC

j_gene: TRBJ1-1
abundance: NA
d_gene: TRBD1
v_gene: TRBV9
len: 13
CDR3aa: CASSGDRGHEAFF
CDR3nt: TGTGCCAGCAGCGGGGACAGGGGGCACGAAGCTTTCTTT

j_gene: TRBJ2-7
abundance: medium-sized
d_gene: NA
v_gene: TRBV19
len: 12
CDR3aa: CASSSTGYEQYF
CDR3nt: TGTGCCAGTAGTTCGACAGGCTACGAGCAGTACTTC

j_gene: TRBJ2-7
abundance: NA
d_gene: NA
v_gene: TRBV28
len: 14
CDR3aa: CASSFRQTGHEQYF
CDR3nt: TGTGCCAGCAGTTTTCGACAGACGGGCCACGAGCAGTACTTC

j_gene: TRBJ2-1
abundance: NA
d_gene: TRBD1
v_gene: TRBV7-9
len: 19
CDR3aa: CASSSTRTATGGRYNEQFF
CDR3nt: TGTGCCAGCAGCTCGACACGAACCGCGACAGGGGGTAGGTACAATGAGCAGTTCTTC

j_gene: TRBJ2-7
abundance: NA
d_gene: TRBD2
v_gene: TRBV27
len: 15
CDR3aa: CASSLSGLVFSEQYF
CDR3nt: TGTGCCAGCAGTTTAAGTGGACTAGTATTTTCCGAGCAGTACTTC

j_gene: TRBJ1-1
abundance: NA
d_gene: NA
v_gene: TRBV9
len: 14
CDR3aa: CASSPWEAGTEAFF
CDR3nt: TGTGCCAGCAGCCCGTGGGAGGCGGGCACTGAAGCTTTCTTT

j_gene: TRBJ1-3
abundance: NA
d_gene: TRBD1
v_gene: TRBV6-5
len: 15
CDR3aa: CASSAGTGTGNTIYF
CDR3nt: TGTGCCAGCAGCGCCGGGACAGGGACTGGAAACACCATATATTTT

j_gene: TRBJ2-3
abundance: NA
d_gene: TRBD1
v_gene: TRBV27
len: 15
CDR3aa: CASSFWDSSADTQYF
CDR3nt: TGTGCCAGCAGTTTTTGGGACAGTTCCGCAGATACGCAGTATTTT

j_gene: TRBJ1-2
abundance: NA
d_gene: NA
v_gene: TRBV7-8
len: 15
CDR3aa: CASSLEEDRVYGYTF
CDR3nt: TGTGCCAGCAGCTTAGAAGAGGACAGAGTCTATGGCTACACCTTC

j_gene: TRBJ2-2
abundance: NA
d_gene: TRBD1
v_gene: TRBV9
len: 15
CDR3aa: CASSPWTGNTGELFF
CDR3nt: TGTGCCAGCAGCCCCTGGACAGGAAACACCGGGGAGCTGTTTTTT

j_gene: TRBJ1-2
abundance: NA
d_gene: TRBD1
v_gene: TRBV4-3
len: 16
CDR3aa: CASSQDRTGGYYGYTF
CDR3nt: TGCGCCAGCAGCCAAGATCGGACAGGGGGCTACTATGGCTACACCTTC

j_gene: TRBJ2-7
abundance: NA
d_gene: TRBD2
v_gene: TRBV19
len: 15
CDR3aa: CASSTTSGSSYEQYF
CDR3nt: TGTGCCAGTAGTACGACTAGCGGGAGCTCCTACGAGCAGTACTTC

j_gene: TRBJ1-2
abundance: once
d_gene: TRBD1
v_gene: TRBV6-5
len: 13
CDR3aa: CASSTQGGYGYTF
CDR3nt: TGTGCCAGCAGTACACAGGGGGGCTATGGCTACACCTTC

j_gene: TRBJ2-7
abundance: NA
d_gene: TRBD1
v_gene: TRBV5-1
len: 14
CDR3aa: CASSLGTGPYEQYF
CDR3nt: TGCGCCAGCAGCTTGGGGACAGGCCCTTACGAGCAGTACTTC

j_gene: TRBJ2-3
abundance: NA
d_gene: NA
v_gene: TRBV4-1
len: 12
CDR3aa: CASSQDSLFQYF
CDR3nt: TGCGCCAGCAGCCAAGATTCCCTTTTTCAGTATTTT

j_gene: TRBJ1-1
abundance: NA
d_gene: NA
v_gene: TRBV27
len: 14
CDR3aa: CASSFGTTNTEAFF
CDR3nt: TGTGCCAGCAGTTTCGGGACAACGAACACTGAAGCTTTCTTT

j_gene: TRBJ1-1
abundance: NA
d_gene: NA
v_gene: TRBV27
len: 14
CDR3aa: CASSPLSGRGEAFF
CDR3nt: TGTGCCAGCAGTCCACTAAGTGGTAGGGGTGAAGCTTTCTTT

j_gene: TRBJ2-2
abundance: NA
d_gene: NA
v_gene: TRBV11-1
len: 12
CDR3aa: CASSLQTGELFF
CDR3nt: TGTGCCAGCAGCTTACAAACCGGGGAGCTGTTTTTT